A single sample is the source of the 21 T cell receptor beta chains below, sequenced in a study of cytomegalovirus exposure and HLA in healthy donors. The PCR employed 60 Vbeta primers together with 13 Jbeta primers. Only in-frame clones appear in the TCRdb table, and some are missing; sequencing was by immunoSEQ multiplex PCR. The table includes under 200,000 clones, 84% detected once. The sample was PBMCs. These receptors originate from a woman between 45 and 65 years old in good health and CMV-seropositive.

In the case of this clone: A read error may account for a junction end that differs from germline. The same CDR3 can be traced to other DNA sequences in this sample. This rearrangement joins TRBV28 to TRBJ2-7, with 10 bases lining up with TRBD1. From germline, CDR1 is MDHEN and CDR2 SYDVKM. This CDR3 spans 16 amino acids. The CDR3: CASSLSGTGVMYEQYF. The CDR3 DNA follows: TGCGCCAGCAGTTTATCCGGGACAGGGGTTATGTACGAGCAGTACTTC.

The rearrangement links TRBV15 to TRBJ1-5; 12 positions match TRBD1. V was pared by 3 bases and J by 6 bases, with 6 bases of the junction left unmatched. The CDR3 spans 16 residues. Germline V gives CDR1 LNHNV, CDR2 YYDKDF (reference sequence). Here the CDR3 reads CATSRGTGGYSQPQHF. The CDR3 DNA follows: TGTGCCACCAGCAGGGGGACAGGGGGCTACAGTCAGCCCCAGCATTTT.

CDR3 in amino acids: CASSSRTTNTGELFF. CDR3 bases: TGTGCCAGCAGCAGTAGGACAACTAACACCGGGGAGCTGTTTTTT. The chain is built from TRBV9 and TRBJ2-2; possible D gene TRBD1, 5 bases. V lost 4 bases and J lost 2, with 12 bases in between. The CDR3 has 15 residues. Germline loops: CDR1 SGDLS, CDR2 YYNGEE.

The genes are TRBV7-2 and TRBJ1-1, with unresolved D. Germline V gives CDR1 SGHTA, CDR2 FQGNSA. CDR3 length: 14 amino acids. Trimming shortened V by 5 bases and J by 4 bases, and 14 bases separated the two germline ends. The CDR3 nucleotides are TGTGCCAGCAGCCCCGCGGGGTGGGGCACTGAAGCTTTCTTT. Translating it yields CASSPAGWGTEAFF.

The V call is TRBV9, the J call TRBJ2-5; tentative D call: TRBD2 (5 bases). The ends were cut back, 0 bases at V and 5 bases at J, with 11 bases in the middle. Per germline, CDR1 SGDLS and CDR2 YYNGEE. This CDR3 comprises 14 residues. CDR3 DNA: TGTGCCAGCAGCGTAGAGCTAGCTGGGGAGACCCAGTACTTC. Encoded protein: CASSVELAGETQYF.

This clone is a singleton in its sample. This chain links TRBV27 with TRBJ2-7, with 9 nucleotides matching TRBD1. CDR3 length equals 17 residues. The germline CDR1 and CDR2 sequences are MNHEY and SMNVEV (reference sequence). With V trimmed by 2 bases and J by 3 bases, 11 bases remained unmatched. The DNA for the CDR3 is TGTGCCAGCAGTTTAGGGACAGGGTCCTTGAGACTCTACGAGCAGTACTTC. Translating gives CASSLGTGSLRLYEQYF.

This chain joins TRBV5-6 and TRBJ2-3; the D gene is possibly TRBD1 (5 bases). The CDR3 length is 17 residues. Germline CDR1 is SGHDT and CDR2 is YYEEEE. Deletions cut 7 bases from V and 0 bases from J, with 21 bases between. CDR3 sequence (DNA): TGTGCCAGCCGCTATGGGGCGGTAGGCCCTAGCACAGATACGCAGTATTTT. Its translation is CASRYGAVGPSTDTQYF.

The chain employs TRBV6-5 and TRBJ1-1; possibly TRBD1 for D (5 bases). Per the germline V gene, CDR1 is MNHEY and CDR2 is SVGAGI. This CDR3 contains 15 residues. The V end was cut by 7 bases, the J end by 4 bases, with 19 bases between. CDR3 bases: TGTGCCAGCAAGATGGTACCGGACGGGGGCACTGAAGCTTTCTTT. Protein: CASKMVPDGGTEAFF.

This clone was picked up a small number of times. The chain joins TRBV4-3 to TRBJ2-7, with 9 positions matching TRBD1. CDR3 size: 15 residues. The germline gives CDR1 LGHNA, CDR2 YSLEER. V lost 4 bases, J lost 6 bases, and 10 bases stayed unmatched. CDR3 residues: CASSLNRGRWGEQYF. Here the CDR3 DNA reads TGCGCCAGCAGCCTTAACAGGGGGCGGTGGGGCGAGCAGTACTTC.

The CDR3 sequence: CASSGRLAGGPSNTGELFF. CDR3 sequence (DNA): TGTGCCAGCAGTGGCAGACTAGCGGGGGGTCCCTCGAACACCGGGGAGCTGTTTTTT. The chain carries TRBV6-1 and TRBJ2-2; TRBD2 matches at 13 bases. With V trimmed by 4 bases and J by 0 bases, 8 bases remained unmatched. Germline CDR1 MNHNS, CDR2 SASEGT. This CDR3 has 19 amino acids.

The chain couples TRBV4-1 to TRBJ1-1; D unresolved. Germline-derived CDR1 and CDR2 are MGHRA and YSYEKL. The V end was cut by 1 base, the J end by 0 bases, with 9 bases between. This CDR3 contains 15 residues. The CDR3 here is CASSQVGGMNTEAFF. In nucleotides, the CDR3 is TGCGCCAGCAGCCAAGTAGGAGGGATGAACACTGAAGCTTTCTTT.

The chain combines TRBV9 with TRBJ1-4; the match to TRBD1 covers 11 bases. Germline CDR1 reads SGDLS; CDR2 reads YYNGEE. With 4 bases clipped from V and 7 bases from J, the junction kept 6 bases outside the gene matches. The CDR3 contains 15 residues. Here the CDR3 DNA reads TGTGCCAGCAGCACAACCGGGACAGGGGGTGAAAAACTGTTTTTT. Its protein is CASSTTGTGGEKLFF.

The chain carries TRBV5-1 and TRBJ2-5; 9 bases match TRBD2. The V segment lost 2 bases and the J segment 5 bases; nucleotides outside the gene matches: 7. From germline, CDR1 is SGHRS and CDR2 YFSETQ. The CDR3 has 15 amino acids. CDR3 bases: TGCGCCAGCAGCTTTGGTAGCGGGGGCGGGGAGACCCAGTACTTC. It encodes CASSFGSGGGETQYF.

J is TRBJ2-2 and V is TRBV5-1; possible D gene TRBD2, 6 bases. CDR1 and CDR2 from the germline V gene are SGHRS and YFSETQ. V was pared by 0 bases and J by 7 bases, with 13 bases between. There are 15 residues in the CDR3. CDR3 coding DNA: TGCGCCAGCAGCTTGGATAGGGGAGGAGGCGGGGAGCTGTTTTTT. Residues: CASSLDRGGGGELFF.

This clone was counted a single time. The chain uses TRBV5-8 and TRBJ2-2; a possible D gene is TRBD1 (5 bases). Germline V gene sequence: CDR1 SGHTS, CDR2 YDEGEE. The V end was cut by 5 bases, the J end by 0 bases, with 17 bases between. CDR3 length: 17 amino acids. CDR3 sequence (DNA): TGTGCCAGCAGTCTACAGGCCGGCCCCGCGAACACCGGGGAGCTGTTTTTT. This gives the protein CASSLQAGPANTGELFF. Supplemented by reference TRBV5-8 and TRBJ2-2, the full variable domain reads EAGVTQSPTHLIKTRGQQATLRCSPISGHTSVYWYQQALGLGLQFLLWYDEGEERNRGNFPPRFSGRQFPNYSSELNVNALELEDSALYLCASSLQAGPANTGELFFGEGSRLTVL.

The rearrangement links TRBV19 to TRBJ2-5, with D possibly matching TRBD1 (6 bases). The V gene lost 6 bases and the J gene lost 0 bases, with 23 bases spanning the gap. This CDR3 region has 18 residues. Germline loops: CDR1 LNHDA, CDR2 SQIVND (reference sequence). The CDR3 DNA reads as TGTGCCAGTAGCCCCCCCGGGGACATCATAGGGGACCAAGAGACCCAGTACTTC. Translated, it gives CASSPPGDIIGDQETQYF.

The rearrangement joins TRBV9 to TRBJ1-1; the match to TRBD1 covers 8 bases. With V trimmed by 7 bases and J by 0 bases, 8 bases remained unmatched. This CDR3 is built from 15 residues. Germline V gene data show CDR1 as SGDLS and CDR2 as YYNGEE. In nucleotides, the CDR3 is TGTGCCAGCTCATCAGGGGGCCTGGTGAACACTGAAGCTTTCTTT. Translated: CASSSGGLVNTEAFF. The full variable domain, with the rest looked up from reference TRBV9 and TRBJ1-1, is DSGVTQTPKHLITATGQRVTLRCSPRSGDLSVYWYQQSLDQGLQFLIQYYNGEERAKGNILERFSAQQFPDLHSELNLSSLELGDSALYFCASSSGGLVNTEAFFGQGTRLTVV.

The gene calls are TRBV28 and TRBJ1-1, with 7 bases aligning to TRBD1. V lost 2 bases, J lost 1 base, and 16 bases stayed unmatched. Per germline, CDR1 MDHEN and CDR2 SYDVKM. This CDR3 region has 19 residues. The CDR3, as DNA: TGTGCCAGCAGTTTACCTCAGACCAAGAACAGGGGTAAGAACACTGAAGCTTTCTTT. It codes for CASSLPQTKNRGKNTEAFF.

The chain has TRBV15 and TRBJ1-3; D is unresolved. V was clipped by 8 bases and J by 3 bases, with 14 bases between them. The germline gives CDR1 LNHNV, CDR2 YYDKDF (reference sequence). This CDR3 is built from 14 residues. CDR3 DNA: TGTGCCACCCGGTTAGGAGGATTTGGAAACACCATATATTTT. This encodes CATRLGGFGNTIYF.

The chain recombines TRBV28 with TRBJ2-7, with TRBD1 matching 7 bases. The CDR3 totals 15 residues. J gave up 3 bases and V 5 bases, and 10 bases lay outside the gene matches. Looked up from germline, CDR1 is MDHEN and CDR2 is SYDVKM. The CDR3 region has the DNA TGTGCCAGCAGTCCCCGGACAGGCCTTGGCTACGAGCAGTACTTC. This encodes CASSPRTGLGYEQYF. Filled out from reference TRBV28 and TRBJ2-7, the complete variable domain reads DVKVTQSSRYLVKRTGEKVFLECVQDMDHENMFWYRQDPGLGLRLIYFSYDVKMKEKGDIPEGYSVSREKKERFSLILESASTNQTSMYLCASSPRTGLGYEQYFGPGTRLTVT.

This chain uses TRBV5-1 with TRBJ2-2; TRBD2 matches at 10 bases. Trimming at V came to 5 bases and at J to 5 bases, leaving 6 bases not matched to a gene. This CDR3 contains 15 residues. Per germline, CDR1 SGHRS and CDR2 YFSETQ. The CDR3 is CASRLLAGSTGELFF. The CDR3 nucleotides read TGCGCCAGCAGGTTACTAGCGGGGTCGACCGGGGAGCTGTTTTTT.